This T cell receptor beta chain was recovered during a study of molecular identifiers for immune sequencing clone quantification. The sample holds a few counts of this clonotype. The bulk TCR libraries were made with methods described before and with listed TCR primers. One entry per CDR3 protein, called by TCRdb with MiXCR from the PCR reads. Of about 510,000 distinct CDR3 sequences listed, around 25% are singletons. For naive CD8 T cells, sorting used the CD8+CD4-CCR7+CD45RA+ phenotype. Germline V lookup: CDR1 MGHRA, CDR2 YSYEKL. The junction had 11 bases not matched to a gene; V was cut back by 2 bases and J by 4 bases. The CDR3 extends over 18 amino acids.

The chain combines TRBV4-1 with TRBJ1-5; 10 bases map to TRBD1. The sequenced sample was naive CD8+ T cells from blood, with Jurkat cell RNA spiked in. Subset specified: FACS-sorted CD8+CD4-CCR7+CD45RA+ naive T cells. The TCR sequence derives from a human donor in good health. Some libraries in this study had Jurkat cell RNA spiked in. CDR3 loop: CASSQYAPRTGGNQPQHF. CDR3 nucleotide sequence: TGCGCCAGCAGCCAATATGCCCCAAGGACAGGGGGTAATCAGCCCCAGCATTTT.